This paragraph reports one T cell receptor beta chain. This entry comes from a study of blood T cell repertoires in COVID-19. Study-level background: Sites across the United States, Italy and Spain contributed samples from acute and convalescent COVID-19. Sources were T cells, B-cell-depleted T cells, or PBMCs; the material itself was cDNA or gDNA.

This CDR3 contains 14 residues. In the authors' workflow: Amplification with reference gene primers provided the estimates of nucleated cell counts. The data were produced by immunoSEQ multiplex PCR, yet TCRdb's version contains in-frame clones alone and is incomplete. D and trimming were read from the DNA, whereas the V and J calls and clone size are those reported in that table. The top ten clones hold roughly 10% of a sample with about 280,000 clones, roughly four fifths of them seen once. V is TRBV21-1 and J is TRBJ2-5; the tabulated D call, TRBD2, remains unverified against the DNA. TRBV21-1 is a pseudogene segment. Sequencing input: peripheral blood. The sequence was collected from a woman aged 50 to 60 who had recovered from COVID-19. Written as DNA, the CDR3 is TGTGCCAGCAGCAATCTACTAGCTTGGGAGACCCAGTACTTC. As protein: CASSNLLAWETQYF.